This entry describes one T cell receptor beta chain. Its antigen remains unknown. The CDR3 contains 15 residues. CDR1 SNHLY and CDR2 FYNNEI come from the germline V gene. With 4 bases removed from V and 2 bases from J, the gap between germline ends came to 11 bases. This sample is drawn from a study of CD8+ T cells in alopecia areata. Study-level results: Researchers report lesional scalp, most notably alopecia totalis/universalis, outstripped normal scalp in clonality.

Treatment meaning: oral pan-JAK inhibitor, 5-10 mg twice daily. Following extraction, RNA underwent reverse transcription to cDNA, which served as the sequencing template. Method: immunoSEQ multiplex PCR; TCRdb's copy keeps in-frame clones and lacks some. This table holds 150,000 to 200,000 clones, roughly 60% found once. The sequencing here drew on CD4+ T cells sorted from blood, taken at week 24, from a patient treated with tofacitinib. The clonotype originates from a human donor with alopecia areata. The V gene is TRBV2, the J gene TRBJ2-2; weak D call: TRBD2 (6 bases). The CDR3 DNA follows: TGTGCCAGCAGTGGGAGGGGCGAAAACACCGGGGAGCTGTTTTTT. Translating gives CASSGRGENTGELFF.